A single sample gave rise to the 10 T cell receptor beta chains below, sequenced in a study of blood T cell repertoires in COVID-19. Sequenced by immunoSEQ multiplex PCR; TCRdb stores in-frame clones only, minus some. The sample has roughly 150,000 clones, roughly 88% seen once. The sample consisted of PBMCs or T cells enriched from blood (not recorded which). The source of these receptors is a man between 65 and 80 years old who had been exposed to COVID-19.

This sequence joins TRBV12-3 or TRBV12-4 and TRBJ1-5; D is unclear. V gave up 6 bases and J gave up 5 bases, with 11 bases separating them. The CDR3 is made up of 13 amino acids. This CDR3 reads CASSPGYHQPQHF. CDR3 DNA sequence: TGTGCCAGCAGCCCGGGTTATCATCAGCCCCAGCATTTT.

The genes are TRBV7-9 and TRBJ2-3; D perhaps matches TRBD1 (5 bases). Germline CDR1 SEHNR, CDR2 FQNEAQ (reference sequence). Trimming pared 2 bases from V and 5 bases from J, leaving 17 bases between. The CDR3 covers 16 residues. This chain's CDR3 is CASSLNGILRGDTQYF. The CDR3 bases are TGTGCCAGCAGCTTAAATGGAATTCTAAGGGGAGATACGCAGTATTTT.

The chain recombines TRBV19 with TRBJ2-2; D is unresolved. Trimming pared 5 bases from V and 0 bases from J, leaving 4 bases between. Germline CDR1 and CDR2: LNHDA and SQIVND (reference sequence). CDR3 length: 13 amino acids. CDR3 sequence: CASSSANTGELFF. CDR3 nucleotide sequence: TGTGCCAGTAGTTCAGCGAACACCGGGGAGCTGTTTTTT.

The chain uses TRBV4-3 and TRBJ2-1, with 8 bases fitting TRBD1. V lost 4 bases and J lost 10; bases outside the gene matches: 6. Germline lookup yields CDR1 LGHNA and CDR2 YSLEER. This CDR3 region has 13 residues. CDR3 coding DNA: TGCGCCAGCAGCCCACTGACAGGGGAAGAGCAGTTCTTC. Amino acid sequence: CASSPLTGEEQFF.

The chain is built from TRBV7-9 and TRBJ1-6; tentatively, D is TRBD1 (5 bases). Germline assignment: CDR1 SEHNR and CDR2 FQNEAQ (reference sequence). The CDR3 runs to 13 residues. Trimming pared 5 bases from V and 9 bases from J, leaving 11 bases between. Here the CDR3 reads CASSPSGFSPLHF. CDR3 nucleotides: TGTGCCAGCAGCCCATCAGGGTTTTCACCCCTCCACTTT.

This clone has only a few counts. The chain combines TRBV9 with TRBJ2-2, with 11 bases aligning to TRBD2. J gave up 1 base and V 0 bases, and 2 bases lay outside the gene matches. Germline lookup yields CDR1 SGDLS and CDR2 YYNGEE. This CDR3 region has 17 residues. CDR3 bases: TGTGCCAGCAGCGTAGAGACTAGCGGGGTGAACACCGGGGAGCTGTTTTTT. Amino acid sequence: CASSVETSGVNTGELFF. The whole variable domain, filled in from reference TRBV9 and TRBJ2-2, reads DSGVTQTPKHLITATGQRVTLRCSPRSGDLSVYWYQQSLDQGLQFLIQYYNGEERAKGNILERFSAQQFPDLHSELNLSSLELGDSALYFCASSVETSGVNTGELFFGEGSRLTVL.

The chain is built from TRBV7-8 and TRBJ1-6; TRBD1 matches 9 bases. V was clipped by 4 bases and J by 10 bases; unmatched bases: 8. The CDR3 is 15 residues long. Germline CDR1 SGHVS, CDR2 FQNEAQ. The CDR3: CASSSGQGEYSPLHF. In nucleotides, the CDR3 is TGTGCCAGCAGCTCGGGACAGGGAGAGTACTCACCCCTCCACTTT.

This clone was seen a single time. CDR3 bases: TGTGCCAGCAGCTTAGGCGACAGGGGGCCCAGGAAGCAGTACTTC. Residues: CASSLGDRGPRKQYF. This chain joins TRBV7-8 and TRBJ2-7; 10 positions agree with TRBD1. V dropped 1 base and J dropped 8; count of bases not matched to a gene: 8. In germline, CDR1 is SGHVS, CDR2 FQNEAQ. The CDR3 extends over 15 amino acids.

The chain joins TRBV18 to TRBJ1-2; 7 bases match TRBD1. The CDR3 length is 12 residues. The V segment lost 5 bases and the J segment 3 bases; nucleotides outside the gene matches: 0. Germline CDR1 KGHSH, CDR2 LQKENI. In nucleotides, the CDR3 is TGTGCCAGCTCAACAGGGGACTATGGCTACACCTTC. This gives the protein CASSTGDYGYTF.

The chain carries TRBV7-2 and TRBJ2-7; possibly TRBD2 for D (5 bases). The CDR3 has 13 amino acids. Germline values: CDR1 SGHTA, CDR2 FQGNSA. The V end was cut by 3 bases, the J end by 0 bases, with 6 bases between. The CDR3 loop reads CASSFEGSYEQYF. DNA for the CDR3: TGTGCCAGCAGCTTTGAGGGCTCCTACGAGCAGTACTTC.